The present entry profiles one TCR beta chain with its context. Clones were sequenced by immunoSEQ multiplex PCR, and TCRdb holds only the in-frame ones, with some missing. The repertoire consists of over 90,000 clones, with roughly 89% occurring once and the leading ten covering about 19%. These data come from a study of control samples from healthy donors and cancer patients. CDR1 and CDR2 (germline): LGHNT, FRNRAP. Trimming stripped 4 bases from V and 4 bases from J, with 20 bases between. This CDR3 has 18 residues. The sample taken for sequencing was PBMCs. The chain links TRBV12-5 to TRBJ2-6, with D possibly called TRBD1 or TRBD2 (5 bases each). This receptor was taken from a man in his 60s with lung cancer. The CDR3 spells CASGSIPDGALGANVLTF. The CDR3, as DNA: TGTGCTAGTGGTTCCATCCCCGACGGGGCTCTCGGGGCCAACGTCCTGACTTTC.